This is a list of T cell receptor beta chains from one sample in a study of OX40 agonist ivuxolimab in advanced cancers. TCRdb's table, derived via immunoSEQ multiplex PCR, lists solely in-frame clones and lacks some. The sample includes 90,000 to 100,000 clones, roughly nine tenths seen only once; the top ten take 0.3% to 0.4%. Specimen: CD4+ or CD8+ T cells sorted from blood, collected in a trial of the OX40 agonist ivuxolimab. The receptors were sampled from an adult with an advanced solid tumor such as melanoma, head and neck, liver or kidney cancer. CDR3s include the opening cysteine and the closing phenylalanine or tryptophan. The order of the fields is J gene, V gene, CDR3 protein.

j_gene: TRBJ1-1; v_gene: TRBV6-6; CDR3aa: CASSSKGTEAFF
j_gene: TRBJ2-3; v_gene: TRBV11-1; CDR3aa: CASSLMAGTTDTQYF
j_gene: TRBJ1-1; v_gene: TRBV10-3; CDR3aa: CAISVRTGDTEAFF
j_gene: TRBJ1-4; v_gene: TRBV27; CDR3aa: CASSRTGGRYEKLFF
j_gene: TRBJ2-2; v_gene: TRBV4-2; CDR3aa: CASSPLLGGRTNTGELFF
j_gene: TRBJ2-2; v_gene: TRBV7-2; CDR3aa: CASSPRGGKAGELFF
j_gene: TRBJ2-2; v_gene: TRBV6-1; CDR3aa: CASSVLAVDTGELFF
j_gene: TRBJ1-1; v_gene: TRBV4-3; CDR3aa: CASSQDGTEAFF
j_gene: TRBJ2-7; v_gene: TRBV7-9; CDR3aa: CASSLVGYYEQYF
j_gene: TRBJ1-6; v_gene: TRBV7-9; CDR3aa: CASSPMTGGGSPLHF